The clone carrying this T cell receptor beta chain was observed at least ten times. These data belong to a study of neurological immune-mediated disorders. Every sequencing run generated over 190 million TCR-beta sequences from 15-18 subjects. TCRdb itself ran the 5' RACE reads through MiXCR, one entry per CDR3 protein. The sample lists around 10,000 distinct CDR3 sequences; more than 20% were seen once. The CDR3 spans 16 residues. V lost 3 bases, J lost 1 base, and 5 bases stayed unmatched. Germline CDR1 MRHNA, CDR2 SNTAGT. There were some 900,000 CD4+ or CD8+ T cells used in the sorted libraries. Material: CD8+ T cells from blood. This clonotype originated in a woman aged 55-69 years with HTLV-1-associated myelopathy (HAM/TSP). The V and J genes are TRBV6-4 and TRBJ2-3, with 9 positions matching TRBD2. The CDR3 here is CASSEGVAGGTDTQYF. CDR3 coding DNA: TGTGCCAGCAGTGAGGGGGTAGCGGGGGGCACAGATACGCAGTATTTT.